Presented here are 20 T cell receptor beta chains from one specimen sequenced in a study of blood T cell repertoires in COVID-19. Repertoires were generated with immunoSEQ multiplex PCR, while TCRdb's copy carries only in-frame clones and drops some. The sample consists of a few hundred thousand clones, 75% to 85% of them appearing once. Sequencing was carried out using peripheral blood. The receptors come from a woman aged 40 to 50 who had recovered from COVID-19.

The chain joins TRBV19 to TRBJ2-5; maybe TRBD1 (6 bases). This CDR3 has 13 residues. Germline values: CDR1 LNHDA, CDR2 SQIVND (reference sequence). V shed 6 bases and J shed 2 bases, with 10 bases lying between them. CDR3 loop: CASRIRGQETQYF. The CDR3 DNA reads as TGTGCCAGTAGAATCAGGGGACAAGAGACCCAGTACTTC.

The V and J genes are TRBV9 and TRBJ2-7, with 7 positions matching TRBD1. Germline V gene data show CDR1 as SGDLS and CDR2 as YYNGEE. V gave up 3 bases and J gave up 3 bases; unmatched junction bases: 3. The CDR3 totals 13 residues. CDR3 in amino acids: CASSGQGGYEQYF. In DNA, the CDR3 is TGTGCCAGCAGCGGACAGGGCGGCTACGAGCAGTACTTC.

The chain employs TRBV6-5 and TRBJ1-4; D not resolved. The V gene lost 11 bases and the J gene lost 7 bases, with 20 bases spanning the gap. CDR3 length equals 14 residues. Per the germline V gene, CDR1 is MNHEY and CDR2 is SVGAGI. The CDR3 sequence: CAQASTWRVEKLFF. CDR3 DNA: TGTGCCCAGGCCTCTACTTGGCGGGTTGAAAAACTGTTTTTT.

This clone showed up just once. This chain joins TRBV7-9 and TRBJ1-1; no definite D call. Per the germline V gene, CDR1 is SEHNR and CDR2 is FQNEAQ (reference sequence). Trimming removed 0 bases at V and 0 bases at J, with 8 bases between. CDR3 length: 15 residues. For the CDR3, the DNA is TGTGCCAGCAGCTTAGCCGGAGCAGTGAACACTGAAGCTTTCTTT. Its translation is CASSLAGAVNTEAFF.

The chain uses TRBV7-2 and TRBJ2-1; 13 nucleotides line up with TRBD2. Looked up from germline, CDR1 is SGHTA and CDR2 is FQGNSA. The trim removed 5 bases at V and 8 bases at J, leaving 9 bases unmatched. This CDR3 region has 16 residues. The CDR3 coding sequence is TGTGCCAGCAGCGTAAGAACTAGCGGGGGGGCCTATGAGCAGTTCTTC. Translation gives CASSVRTSGGAYEQFF.

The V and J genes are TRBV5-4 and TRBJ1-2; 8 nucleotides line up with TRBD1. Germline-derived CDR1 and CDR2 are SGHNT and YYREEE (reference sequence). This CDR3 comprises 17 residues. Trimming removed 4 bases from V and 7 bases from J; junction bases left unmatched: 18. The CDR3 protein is CASSPPEQGGGRGGYTF. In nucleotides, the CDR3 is TGTGCCAGCAGCCCGCCCGAACAGGGGGGGGGTCGGGGTGGCTACACCTTC.

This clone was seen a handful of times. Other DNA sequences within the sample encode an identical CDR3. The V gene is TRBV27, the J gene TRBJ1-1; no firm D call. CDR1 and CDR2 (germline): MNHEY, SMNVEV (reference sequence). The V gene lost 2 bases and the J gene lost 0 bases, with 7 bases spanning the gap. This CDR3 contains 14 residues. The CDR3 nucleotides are TGTGCCAGCAGTTTAGGCGGAATGAACACTGAAGCTTTCTTT. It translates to CASSLGGMNTEAFF.

Here the CDR3 reads CASSSQTTSGGANEQFF. CDR3 nucleotides: TGTGCCAGCAGTTCCCAGACCACTAGCGGGGGGGCGAATGAGCAGTTCTTC. This chain connects TRBV27 to TRBJ2-1; TRBD2 matches 13 bases. CDR1 is MNHEY, CDR2 SMNVEV, per germline (reference sequence). Trimming took 4 bases from V and 7 from J; bases not matched to a gene: 10. This CDR3 spans 17 amino acids.

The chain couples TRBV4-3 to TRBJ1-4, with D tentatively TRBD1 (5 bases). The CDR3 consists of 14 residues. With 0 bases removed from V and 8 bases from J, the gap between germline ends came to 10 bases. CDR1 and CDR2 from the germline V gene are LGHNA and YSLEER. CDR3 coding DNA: TGCGCCAGCAGCCAAGACACAGGTTTAGAAAAACTGTTTTTT. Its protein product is CASSQDTGLEKLFF.

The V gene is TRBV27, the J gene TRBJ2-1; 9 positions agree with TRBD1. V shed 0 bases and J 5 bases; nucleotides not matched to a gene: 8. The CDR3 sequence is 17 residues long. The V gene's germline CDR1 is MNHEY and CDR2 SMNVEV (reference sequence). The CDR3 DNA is TGTGCCAGCAGTTTATCGCGTAACAGGGGGCAGGACAATGAGCAGTTCTTC. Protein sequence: CASSLSRNRGQDNEQFF.

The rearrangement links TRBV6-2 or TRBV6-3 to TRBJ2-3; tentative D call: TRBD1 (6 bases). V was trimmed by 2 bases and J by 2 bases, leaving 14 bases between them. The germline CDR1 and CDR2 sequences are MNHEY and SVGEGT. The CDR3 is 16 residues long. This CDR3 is CASSYTRQDFTDTQYF. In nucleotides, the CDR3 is TGTGCCAGCAGTTACACAAGACAGGATTTCACAGATACGCAGTATTTT.

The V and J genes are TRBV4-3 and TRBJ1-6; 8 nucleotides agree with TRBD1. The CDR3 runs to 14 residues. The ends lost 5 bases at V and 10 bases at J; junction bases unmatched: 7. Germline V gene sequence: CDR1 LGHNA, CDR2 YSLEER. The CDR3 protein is CASSFQGAGSPLHF. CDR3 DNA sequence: TGCGCCAGCAGCTTTCAGGGGGCAGGGTCACCCCTCCACTTT.

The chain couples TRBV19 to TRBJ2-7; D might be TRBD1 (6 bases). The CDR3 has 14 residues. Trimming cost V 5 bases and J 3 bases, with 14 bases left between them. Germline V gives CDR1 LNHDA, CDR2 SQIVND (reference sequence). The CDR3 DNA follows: TGTGCCAGTAGTTTTGGGGGCAGAGACTACGAGCAGTACTTC. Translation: CASSFGGRDYEQYF. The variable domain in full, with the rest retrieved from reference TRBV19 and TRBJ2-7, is DGGITQSPKYLFRKEGQNVTLSCEQNLNHDAMYWYRQDPGQGLRLIYYSQIVNDFQKGDIAEGYSVSREKKESFPLTVTSAQKNPTAFYLCASSFGGRDYEQYFGPGTRLTVT.

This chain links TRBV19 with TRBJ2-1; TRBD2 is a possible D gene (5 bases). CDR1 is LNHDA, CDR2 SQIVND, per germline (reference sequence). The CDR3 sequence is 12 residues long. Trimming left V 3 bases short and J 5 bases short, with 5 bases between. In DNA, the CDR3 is TGTGCCAGTAGTATGCGGGACAATGAGCAGTTCTTC. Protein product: CASSMRDNEQFF. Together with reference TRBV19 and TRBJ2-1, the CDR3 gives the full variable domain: DGGITQSPKYLFRKEGQNVTLSCEQNLNHDAMYWYRQDPGQGLRLIYYSQIVNDFQKGDIAEGYSVSREKKESFPLTVTSAQKNPTAFYLCASSMRDNEQFFGPGTRLTVL.

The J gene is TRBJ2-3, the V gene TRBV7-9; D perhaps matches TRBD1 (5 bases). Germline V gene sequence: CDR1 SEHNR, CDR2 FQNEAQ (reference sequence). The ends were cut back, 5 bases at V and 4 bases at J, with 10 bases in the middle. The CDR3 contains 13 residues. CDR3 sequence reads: CASSMDNSDTQYF. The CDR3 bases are TGTGCCAGCAGCATGGACAACTCAGATACGCAGTATTTT.

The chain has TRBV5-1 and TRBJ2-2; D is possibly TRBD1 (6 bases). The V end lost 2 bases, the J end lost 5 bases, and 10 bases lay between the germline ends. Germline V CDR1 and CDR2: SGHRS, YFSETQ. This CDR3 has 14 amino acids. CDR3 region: CASSFQGLTGELFF. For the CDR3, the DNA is TGCGCCAGCAGCTTTCAGGGGTTGACCGGGGAGCTGTTTTTT.

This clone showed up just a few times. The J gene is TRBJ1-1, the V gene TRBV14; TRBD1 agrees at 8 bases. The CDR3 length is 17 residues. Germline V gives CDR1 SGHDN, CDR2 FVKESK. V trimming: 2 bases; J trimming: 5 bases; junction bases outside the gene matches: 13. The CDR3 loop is CASSQLSGIQGGTEAFF. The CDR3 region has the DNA TGTGCCAGCAGCCAACTCTCCGGTATACAGGGGGGGACTGAAGCTTTCTTT.

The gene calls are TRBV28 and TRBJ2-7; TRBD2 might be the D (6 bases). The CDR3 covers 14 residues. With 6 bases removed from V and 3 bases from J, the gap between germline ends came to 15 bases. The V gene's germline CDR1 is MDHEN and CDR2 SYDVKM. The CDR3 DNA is TGTGCCAGCAGCCCCCGGGGGATAAGCTACGAGCAGTACTTC. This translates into CASSPRGISYEQYF.

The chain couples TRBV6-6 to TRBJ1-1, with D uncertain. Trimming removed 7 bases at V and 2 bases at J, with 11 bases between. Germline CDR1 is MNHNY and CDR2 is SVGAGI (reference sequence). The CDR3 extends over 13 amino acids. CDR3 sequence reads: CASTRTGNTEAFF. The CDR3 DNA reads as TGTGCCAGCACCCGGACGGGAAACACTGAAGCTTTCTTT.

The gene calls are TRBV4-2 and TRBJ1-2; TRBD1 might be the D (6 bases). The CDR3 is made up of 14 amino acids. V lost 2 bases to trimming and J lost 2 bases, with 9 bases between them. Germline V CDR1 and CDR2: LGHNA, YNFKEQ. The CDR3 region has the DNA TGTGCCAGCAGCCAACTGACAGGAAACTATGGCTACACCTTC. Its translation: CASSQLTGNYGYTF.